This T cell receptor beta chain was sequenced in a study of beta chain features in type 1 diabetes. Study-wide results and caveats: For type 1 diabetes patients, VDJ junctions showed fewer insertions and more deletions. Shorter TCRB CDR3s, moderately but significantly so, were found in Type 1 diabetes patients in all four CD4+ subsets. Naive, central memory and regulatory TCRB repertoires appeared more similar among patients than healthy donors.

Since all of the isolated RNA was reverse transcribed, expressed TCRB transcripts were what got sequenced. Repertoires were generated with immunoSEQ multiplex PCR, while TCRdb's copy carries only in-frame clones and drops some. The sample consists of 250,000 to 350,000 clones, 14% of them appearing once. A word on this clone: The antigen remains undetermined.

The CDR3 is 15 amino acids. Germline V gene lookup returns CDR1 LGHNA and CDR2 YSLEER. J lost 2 bases, V lost 4 bases, and 7 bases had no gene match. This clonotype was obtained from a man aged 30 to 39 with type 1 diabetes. Sequenced: naive CD4+ T cells from blood. The chain is built from TRBV4-3 and TRBJ1-2; 7 bases match TRBD1. The CDR3, as DNA: TGCGCCAGCAGCCCAAGTAGGGACAGAAACTATGGCTACACCTTC. Protein: CASSPSRDRNYGYTF.